This entry lists 15 T cell receptor beta chains sequenced from one sample in a study of T cells in Graves' hyperthyroidism and ophthalmopathy. RNA transcripts were the template for amplifying TCR beta CDR3 regions. The HTBI primer set drove a first-round RT-PCR of the TCR CDR3. TCRdb independently ran MiXCR on the multiplex PCR reads; one entry per CDR3 protein. The profile shows around 260,000 distinct CDR3 sequences, about 25% of them singletons. Sequencing was carried out using blood. Receptors were obtained from a man in his forties or fifties with Graves' hyperthyroidism that later progressed to Graves' ophthalmopathy.

In this sample, this clonotype turned up many times. This chain uses TRBV25-1 with TRBJ1-3; 7 bases line up with TRBD1. The CDR3 is 18 residues long. J was trimmed by 3 bases and V by 1 base; bases with no gene match: 12. Germline V gives CDR1 MGHDK, CDR2 SYGVNS. This CDR3 is CASSELGAGGGGGNTIYF. The DNA of the CDR3 is TGTGCCAGCAGTGAATTAGGGGCTGGAGGGGGCGGTGGAAACACCATATATTTT.

The table lists this clonotype with many counts. The chain recombines TRBV28 with TRBJ2-1; TRBD2 aligns across 9 bases. From germline, CDR1 is MDHEN and CDR2 SYDVKM. After removal of 5 bases from V and 6 bases from J, the junction contained 5 bases not matched to a gene. This CDR3 contains 14 residues. CDR3 nucleotides: TGTGCCAGCAGTCCGCTAGCGGGACGCAATGAGCAGTTCTTC. Protein product: CASSPLAGRNEQFF.

This clonotype was observed many times. This chain links TRBV7-9 with TRBJ1-3, with D tentatively TRBD1 (5 bases). Germline V gene data show CDR1 as SEHNR and CDR2 as FQNEAQ (reference sequence). Trimming pared 8 bases from V and 0 bases from J, leaving 14 bases between. The CDR3 loop spans 15 amino acids. CDR3 loop: CASDRGADSGNTIYF. DNA for the CDR3: TGTGCCAGCGATCGAGGGGCGGACTCTGGAAACACCATATATTTT.

J is TRBJ2-7 and V is TRBV6-1, with 9 nucleotides matching TRBD2. This CDR3 region has 15 residues. CDR1 MNHNS and CDR2 SASEGT come from the germline V gene. The J segment lost 4 bases and the V segment lost 3 bases, leaving 7 bases of the junction unmatched. The CDR3 region is CASSDLAGGGYEQYF. The DNA of the CDR3 is TGTGCCAGCAGTGATTTGGCGGGAGGGGGGTACGAGCAGTACTTC.

In its sample, this clonotype was seen many times. The rearrangement uses TRBV11-2 and TRBJ1-2, with TRBD1 matching over 7 bases. J was trimmed by 6 bases and V by 6 bases; bases with no gene match: 19. CDR3 length equals 17 residues. From germline, CDR1 is SGHAT and CDR2 FQNNGV. The CDR3, as DNA: TGTGCCAGCAGGACTCGGGACAGTCACCCTTCCTTTAATGGCTACACCTTC. Translating gives CASRTRDSHPSFNGYTF.

V usage is TRBV19 and J usage is TRBJ1-2; TRBD1 is a possible D gene (6 bases). The CDR3 runs to 11 residues. The V and J ends lost 7 bases and 9 bases respectively, with 12 bases between them. In germline, CDR1 is LNHDA, CDR2 SQIVND (reference sequence). The CDR3 DNA reads TGTGCCAGTATGGGGGACACACGCTACACCTTC. It specifies CASMGDTRYTF.

This clonotype was seen many times. This chain connects TRBV27 to TRBJ1-2, with TRBD1 as a possible D gene (5 bases). The CDR3 length is 17 residues. The germline gives CDR1 MNHEY, CDR2 SMNVEV (reference sequence). V lost 3 bases, J lost 0 bases, and 17 bases lay in between. CDR3 nucleotide sequence: TGTGCCAGCAGTTTCAACCTAGGAAAAGGGGCTAACTATGGCTACACCTTC. Residues: CASSFNLGKGANYGYTF.

The chain is built from TRBV6-2 or TRBV6-3 and TRBJ1-2; D ambiguous. In germline, CDR1 is MNHEY, CDR2 SVGEGT. The germline V and J ends were trimmed by 6 bases and 8 bases, with 10 bases remaining between them. The CDR3 totals 11 residues. The CDR3 region is CASSRNGGYTF. CDR3 in DNA: TGTGCCAGCAGCCGAAACGGGGGCTACACCTTC.

In its sample, this clonotype was seen many times. The rearrangement uses TRBV9 and TRBJ1-3; TRBD1 might be the D (5 bases). This CDR3 has 14 residues. CDR1 SGDLS and CDR2 YYNGEE come from the germline V gene. V lost 6 bases, J lost 0 bases, and 10 bases lay in between. The CDR3 DNA reads as TGTGCCAGCAACCGGGACGGCTCTGGAAACACCATATATTTT. This gives the protein CASNRDGSGNTIYF.

This clonotype was picked up many times. The rearrangement links TRBV12-3 or TRBV12-4 to TRBJ1-5; 11 bases map to TRBD1. The V and J ends lost 6 bases and 2 bases, in that order; junction bases with no gene match: 3. CDR3 length equals 15 residues. CDR3: CASSRDRGGNQPQHF. In DNA, the CDR3 is TGTGCCAGCAGCAGGGACAGGGGGGGCAATCAGCCCCAGCATTTT.

There are many counts of this clonotype. The V and J genes are TRBV12-3 or TRBV12-4 and TRBJ2-7, with 9 bases fitting TRBD1. With V trimmed by 6 bases and J by 6 bases, 9 bases remained unmatched. CDR3 length equals 14 residues. CDR3 in DNA: TGTGCCAGCAGCCTTACAGGGGGCACGGGCGAGCAGTACTTC. Its translation: CASSLTGGTGEQYF.

This clonotype showed up many times. A much more abundant neighbour one base away suggests this may be a read error. The rearrangement uses TRBV7-6 and TRBJ2-7, with 9 bases lining up with TRBD2. The V segment lost 1 base and the J segment 5 bases; nucleotides outside the gene matches: 3. Germline CDR1 SGHVS, CDR2 FNYEAQ. CDR3 length: 14 residues. DNA of the CDR3: TGTGCCAGCAGCTTAGGCGGGAGGGCCCACGAGCAGTACTTC. Translating gives CASSLGGRAHEQYF.

This clonotype appeared many times. V usage is TRBV19 and J usage is TRBJ2-5, with 9 nucleotides matching TRBD1. Unmatched junction bases numbered 19, after V lost 7 bases and J lost 1 base. The CDR3 covers 19 residues. From germline, CDR1 is LNHDA and CDR2 SQIVND (reference sequence). The CDR3 spells CASMGSVWNRGRSQETQYF. The CDR3 DNA reads as TGTGCCAGTATGGGGAGTGTGTGGAACAGGGGGCGATCCCAAGAGACCCAGTACTTC.

This clonotype was counted ten times or more. The J gene is TRBJ2-5, the V gene TRBV20-1; D may be TRBD1 or TRBD2 (5 bases each). CDR3 length: 14 residues. The germline CDR1 and CDR2 sequences are DFQATT and SNEGSKA (reference sequence). Between the trimmed V and J ends, which lost 0 bases and 4 bases, there was a span of 12 bases. The CDR3 region has the DNA TGCAGTGCTAGAGATGGTCGGGGCGCAGAGACCCAGTACTTC. Translated, it gives CSARDGRGAETQYF.

This clonotype was observed many times. The rearrangement uses TRBV28 and TRBJ1-2; possible D gene TRBD1, 5 bases. The CDR3 sequence is 15 residues long. Trimming pared 4 bases from V and 4 bases from J, leaving 16 bases between. Per germline, CDR1 MDHEN and CDR2 SYDVKM. The CDR3 bases are TGTGCCAGCAGTTCCCCTGGGGGGACCCGCTATGGCTACACCTTC. Residues: CASSSPGGTRYGYTF.